These 26 T cell receptor beta chains were all obtained from the same sample, sequenced in a study of blood T cell repertoires in COVID-19. Sequencing used immunoSEQ multiplex PCR; TCRdb keeps in-frame clones, though not all of them. The sample comprises roughly 130,000 clones, about 87% of which are singletons, and roughly 2.5% rests with the top ten. The sequencing sample was made of peripheral blood. Receptor source: a human donor with COVID-19, enrolled during active disease. The donor label of this sample is uncertain.

DNA for the CDR3: TGTGCCAGCAGCCCGCGAGCGGCTAGCACAGATACGCAGTATTTT. It specifies CASSPRAASTDTQYF. This sequence joins TRBV9 and TRBJ2-3, with a tentative D call TRBD2 (5 bases). The CDR3 spans 15 residues. Germline assignment: CDR1 SGDLS and CDR2 YYNGEE. The V gene lost 4 bases and the J gene lost 0 bases, with 12 bases spanning the gap.

The gene calls are TRBV5-5 and TRBJ2-5, with TRBD1 as a possible D gene (6 bases). The CDR3 extends over 17 amino acids. CDR1 and CDR2 (germline): SGHKS, YYEKEE (reference sequence). V lost 0 bases to trimming and J lost 2 bases, with 17 bases between them. For the CDR3, the DNA is TGTGCCAGCAGCTTGGACGGGACCAGACAGGCACAAGAGACCCAGTACTTC. This codes for CASSLDGTRQAQETQYF. The whole variable domain, filled in from reference TRBV5-5 and TRBJ2-5, reads DAGVTQSPTHLIKTRGQQVTLRCSPISGHKSVSWYQQVLGQGPQFIFQYYEKEERGRGNFPDRFSARQFPNYSSELNVNALLLGDSALYLCASSLDGTRQAQETQYFGPGTRLLVL.

A remark on this clone: The sample holds other DNA sequences that translate to the same CDR3. This chain uses TRBV5-6 with TRBJ1-2; D may be TRBD1 (6 bases). Germline V lookup: CDR1 SGHDT, CDR2 YYEEEE. V was trimmed by 1 base and J by 7 bases, leaving 8 bases between them. The CDR3 length is 12 residues. This chain's CDR3 is CASSLWTAGYTF. Written as DNA, the CDR3 is TGTGCCAGCAGCTTGTGGACAGCTGGCTACACCTTC. The variable domain in full, completed from reference TRBV5-6 and TRBJ1-2, reads DAGVTQSPTHLIKTRGQQVTLRCSPKSGHDTVSWYQQALGQGPQFIFQYYEEEERQRGNFPDRFSGHQFPNYSSELNVNALLLGDSALYLCASSLWTAGYTFGSGTRLTVV.

The chain combines TRBV11-3 with TRBJ2-7; 7 nucleotides match TRBD1. Germline-derived CDR1 and CDR2 are SGHNT and YENEEA. V lost 1 base, J lost 4 bases, and 7 bases stayed unmatched. The CDR3 consists of 15 residues. The CDR3 region has the DNA TGTGCCAGCAGCTTAGCCGGGACAGTGAATTACGAGCAGTACTTC. Residues: CASSLAGTVNYEQYF.

The chain uses TRBV7-2 and TRBJ2-5, with TRBD2 matching over 10 bases. Germline CDR1 reads SGHTA; CDR2 reads FQGNSA. V shed 7 bases, J shed 2 bases, and the junction held 4 bases outside the gene matches. The CDR3 totals 14 residues. The chain's CDR3 is CASTGLASQETQYF. The CDR3 DNA reads as TGTGCCAGCACGGGACTAGCGTCGCAAGAGACCCAGTACTTC.

The chain couples TRBV2 to TRBJ2-3, with TRBD1 matching over 9 bases. Trimming at V came to 5 bases and at J to 3 bases, leaving 6 bases not matched to a gene. CDR1 SNHLY and CDR2 FYNNEI come from the germline V gene. The length of the CDR3 is 15 residues. The CDR3 DNA is TGTGCCAGCAGTCCGGACAGGGGAGGAACAGATACGCAGTATTTT. It translates to CASSPDRGGTDTQYF.

The J gene is TRBJ1-4, the V gene TRBV3-1 (or the pseudogene TRBV3-2); D remains unclear. V lost 2 bases, J lost 2 bases, and 15 bases lay in between. Germline V gene sequence: CDR1 LGHDT, CDR2 YNNKEL (reference sequence). This CDR3 region has 17 residues. The CDR3 loop is CASSQYLSGGTNEKLFF. The CDR3 coding sequence is TGTGCCAGCAGCCAATATCTTTCCGGAGGGACTAATGAAAAACTGTTTTTT.

The V call is TRBV13, the J call TRBJ2-7, with a possible D match to TRBD1 (6 bases). Trimming removed 4 bases at V and 1 base at J, with 17 bases between. Germline V CDR1 and CDR2: PRHDT, FYEKMQ (reference sequence). There are 16 residues in the CDR3. The CDR3 DNA reads as TGTGCCAGCAGCTATCAAGAGCAGGGGCTTTCCTACGAGCAGTACTTC. It translates to CASSYQEQGLSYEQYF.

The J gene is TRBJ2-2, the V gene TRBV11-3; TRBD2 matches at 13 bases. After removal of 6 bases from V and 6 bases from J, the junction contained 7 bases not matched to a gene. Germline V gene data show CDR1 as SGHNT and CDR2 as YENEEA. The CDR3 has 16 residues. CDR3 nucleotides: TGTGCCAGCAGTTCGGCACTAGCGGGAGGGGCCGGGGAGCTGTTTTTT. Its protein is CASSSALAGGAGELFF. Filled out from reference TRBV11-3 and TRBJ2-2, the complete variable domain reads EAGVVQSPRYKIIEKKQPVAFWCNPISGHNTLYWYLQNLGQGPELLIRYENEEAVDDSQLPKDRFSAERLKGVDSTLKIQPAELGDSAVYLCASSSALAGGAGELFFGEGSRLTVL.

J is TRBJ2-1 and V is TRBV2, with D unclear. Trimming removed 8 bases from V and 9 bases from J, with 17 bases in between. This CDR3 has 13 amino acids. The germline V gene encodes CDR1 SNHLY and CDR2 FYNNEI. The CDR3 DNA reads TGTGCCAGCCTAGGCTTTAGAGCTACTGAGCAGTTCTTC. Translating it yields CASLGFRATEQFF.

The chain uses TRBV19 and TRBJ2-5; 7 positions agree with TRBD2. Per the germline V gene, CDR1 is LNHDA and CDR2 is SQIVND (reference sequence). The CDR3 length is 14 residues. V dropped 3 bases and J dropped 2; count of bases not matched to a gene: 3. The CDR3: CASSIGGLQETQYF. CDR3 DNA: TGTGCCAGTAGTATCGGGGGGTTACAAGAGACCCAGTACTTC.

V and J are TRBV25-1 and TRBJ2-4; D remains unclear. Germline CDR1 and CDR2: MGHDK and SYGVNS. Between the trimmed V and J ends, which lost 4 bases and 2 bases, there was a span of 12 bases. The CDR3 consists of 15 residues. In DNA, the CDR3 is TGTGCCAGCAGTGCCTCTCCCGGGTCCAAAAACATTCAGTACTTC. Its translation is CASSASPGSKNIQYF.

The V call is TRBV12-3 or TRBV12-4, the J call TRBJ1-1, with 7 bases fitting TRBD1. CDR3 length: 12 residues. The trim removed 7 bases at V and 10 bases at J, leaving 9 bases unmatched. Here the CDR3 DNA reads TGTGCCAGCATGGAGAGGGGGCAGGGAGCTTTCTTT. This codes for CASMERGQGAFF.

The rearrangement joins TRBV6-1 to TRBJ2-7, with TRBD2 matching over 7 bases. Germline lookup yields CDR1 MNHNS and CDR2 SASEGT. Trimming took 2 bases from V and 7 from J; bases not matched to a gene: 5. This CDR3 is 13 amino acids long. The CDR3 sequence is CASSESGRGEQYF. CDR3 coding DNA: TGTGCCAGCAGTGAATCAGGGAGGGGTGAGCAGTACTTC.

The chain links TRBV5-6 to TRBJ1-1, with 9 bases aligning to TRBD1. The V gene's germline CDR1 is SGHDT and CDR2 YYEEEE. The CDR3 runs 11 residues. The trim removed 6 bases at V and 9 bases at J, leaving 3 bases unmatched. The DNA of the CDR3 is TGTGCCAGCACCGGGACAGGGCAAGCTTTCTTT. This codes for CASTGTGQAFF.

The rearrangement joins TRBV7-9 to TRBJ2-2, with 8 bases lining up with TRBD2. Trimming took 6 bases from V and 1 from J; bases not matched to a gene: 4. CDR3 size: 15 residues. Per germline, CDR1 SEHNR and CDR2 FQNEAQ (reference sequence). As DNA, the CDR3 is TGTGCCAGCAGTCCGGGGGGGCTGAACACCGGGGAGCTGTTTTTT. Its protein product is CASSPGGLNTGELFF.

The chain has TRBV25-1 and TRBJ2-1, with D perhaps TRBD2 (6 bases). This CDR3 contains 14 residues. The V and J ends lost 5 bases and 6 bases respectively, with 14 bases between them. Germline V CDR1 and CDR2: MGHDK, SYGVNS. CDR3 nucleotides: TGTGCCAGCAGTCTACAAGTGGGGGGCAATGAGCAGTTCTTC. Amino acids: CASSLQVGGNEQFF.

The rearrangement uses TRBV3-1 (or the pseudogene TRBV3-2) and TRBJ2-1, with TRBD2 matching 9 bases. Germline CDR1 is LGHDT and CDR2 is YNNKEL (reference sequence). This CDR3 has 16 residues. J was trimmed by 8 bases and V by 3 bases; bases with no gene match: 11. CDR3 region: CASSHRGTSRGHEQFF. CDR3 bases: TGTGCCAGCAGCCATAGGGGGACTAGCCGGGGCCATGAGCAGTTCTTC.

The V call is TRBV11-3, the J call TRBJ1-3; weak D call: TRBD1 (5 bases). Between the trimmed V and J ends, which lost 2 bases and 1 base, there was a span of 12 bases. Germline CDR1 reads SGHNT; CDR2 reads YENEEA. The CDR3 covers 16 residues. The chain's CDR3 is CASSLPGVKSGNTIYF. In DNA, the CDR3 is TGTGCCAGCAGCTTACCGGGGGTGAAGTCTGGAAACACCATATATTTT.

This sequence joins TRBV24-1 and TRBJ1-2; TRBD1 matches at 10 bases. Germline assignment: CDR1 KGHDR and CDR2 SFDVKD. This CDR3 is 13 amino acids long. V shed 10 bases, J shed 2 bases, and the junction held 3 bases outside the gene matches. The CDR3 protein is CATRDRGNYGYTF. Written as DNA, the CDR3 is TGTGCCACTAGGGACAGGGGAAACTATGGCTACACCTTC.

The V call is TRBV24-1, the J call TRBJ2-3; D perhaps matches TRBD2 (6 bases). Trimming pared 3 bases from V and 2 bases from J, leaving 17 bases between. CDR1 and CDR2 from the germline V gene are KGHDR and SFDVKD. The CDR3 has 17 amino acids. CDR3 DNA: TGTGCCACCAGTGATATTACAGGTGGGGGGTTCACAGATACGCAGTATTTT. It encodes CATSDITGGGFTDTQYF.

The genes are TRBV5-1 and TRBJ1-2, with 12 bases matching TRBD1. V trimming: 1 base; J trimming: 8 bases; junction bases outside the gene matches: 9. Looked up from germline, CDR1 is SGHRS and CDR2 is YFSETQ. The CDR3 extends over 16 amino acids. CDR3 sequence reads: CASSLRSRDRGPGYTF. The DNA of the CDR3 is TGCGCCAGCAGCTTGCGCTCCCGGGACAGGGGGCCAGGCTACACCTTC.

Regarding this clone: The junction differs from germline at one of its ends, possibly a read error. V and J are TRBV7-7 and TRBJ2-7, with D perhaps matching TRBD1 (5 bases). Per germline, CDR1 SSHAT and CDR2 FNYEAQ (reference sequence). The CDR3 has 13 amino acids. The CDR3 reads CASSDSRSGEQYF. The CDR3 DNA sequence: TGTGCTAGCAGCGACAGCCGATCGGGCGAGCAGTACTTC.

The chain recombines TRBV7-9 with TRBJ1-2; D remains unclear. Per germline, CDR1 SEHNR and CDR2 FQNEAQ (reference sequence). V dropped 4 bases and J dropped 3 bases, with 12 bases sitting between them. This CDR3 spans 14 amino acids. The CDR3 here is CASSSPGVDYGYTF. CDR3 in DNA: TGTGCCAGCAGCTCCCCGGGAGTCGACTATGGCTACACCTTC.

This clone appeared a few times. The V and J genes are TRBV19 and TRBJ2-1; no reliable D call. Germline CDR1 and CDR2: LNHDA and SQIVND (reference sequence). The length of the CDR3 is 17 residues. V was pared by 5 bases and J by 5 bases, with 22 bases between. CDR3 amino acids: CASSPRPRDLLDNEQFF. The CDR3 nucleotides are TGTGCCAGTAGTCCCCGCCCCAGAGACTTACTGGACAATGAGCAGTTCTTC.

Remarks on this clone: A read error may account for a junction end that differs from germline. The rearrangement joins TRBV6-6 to TRBJ2-5; TRBD1 matches at 11 bases. CDR1 and CDR2 (germline): MNHNY, SVGAGI (reference sequence). The CDR3 consists of 13 residues. The CDR3 DNA is TGTGCCAGCAGTTACCGGGACAGGGGGAAGGTGGACTTC. This gives the protein CASSYRDRGKVDF.